This T cell receptor (beta chain) was sequenced in a study of shared clonotypes between healthy human individuals. CDR3 length: 16 amino acids. The germline gives CDR1 SNHLY, CDR2 FYNNEI. V lost 1 base, J lost 7 bases, and 19 bases lay in between. Details on this clone: The target antigen is unknown.

Overall study results and limits: Rarefaction demonstrated incomplete sorted-subset sequencing despite large depth.

TCRdb's copy holds only in-frame clones and misses some; the assay was immunoSEQ multiplex PCR. The data hold millions of clones, with about 93% observed a single time. Naive CD8 cells comprised CD45RO-negative, CCR7-positively selected cells, excluding terminally differentiated effector memory CD45RA+ cells. The sequence was collected from a man younger than 30 in good health. Some clones in this sample may be carry-over from other donors' samples. This chain links TRBV2 with TRBJ2-5; D possibly corresponds to TRBD2 (5 bases). Sequenced material: naive CD8+ T cells from PBMCs. The CDR3 sequence: CASSEDSAVGPGTQYF. CDR3 DNA: TGTGCCAGCAGTGAAGACTCAGCGGTCGGACCAGGGACCCAGTACTTC.